This T cell receptor (beta chain) originates from a study of shared clonotypes between healthy human individuals. For the study at large: For every donor, three CD4 naive, three CD4 memory, two CD8 naive and one CD8 memory plates were used. General study findings and limits: When compared with the clonotypes that were shared by all four sorted-subset donors, the non-shared clonotypes turned out to have lower generation probabilities. Between several donors, naive CD4 clonotypes were shared at a level of about 5%.

The data were produced by immunoSEQ multiplex PCR, yet TCRdb's version contains in-frame clones alone and is incomplete. Among just over 2,000,000 clones, 85% to 95% were seen once, and the ten largest hold 0.1% to 0.15%. CDR1 SQVTM and CDR2 ANQGSEA come from the germline V gene. With 6 bases removed from V and 2 bases from J, the gap between germline ends came to 12 bases. The CDR3 has 13 residues. This clone showed up just once. Its antigen remains unidentified. Within the sample, other DNA sequences also encode this same CDR3. J is TRBJ2-3 and V is TRBV29-1; D is perhaps TRBD1 (5 bases). This receptor was obtained from a man between 18 and 35 years old in good health. Sequenced input: naive CD4+ T cells sorted from blood. Subset denoted: CD45RA+ positively selected. The CDR3 loop reads CSVGGRVTDTQYF. CDR3 bases: TGCAGCGTGGGTGGCAGGGTCACAGATACGCAGTATTTT.